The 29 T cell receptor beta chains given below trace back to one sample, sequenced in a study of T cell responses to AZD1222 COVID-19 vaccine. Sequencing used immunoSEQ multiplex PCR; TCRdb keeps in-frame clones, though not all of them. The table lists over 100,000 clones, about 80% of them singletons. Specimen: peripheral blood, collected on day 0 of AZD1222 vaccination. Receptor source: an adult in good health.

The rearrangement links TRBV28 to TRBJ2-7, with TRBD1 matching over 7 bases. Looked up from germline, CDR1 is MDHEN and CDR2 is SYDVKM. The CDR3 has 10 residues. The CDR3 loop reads CTTGAYEQYF. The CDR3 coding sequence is TGTACAACAGGGGCGTACGAGCAGTACTTC.

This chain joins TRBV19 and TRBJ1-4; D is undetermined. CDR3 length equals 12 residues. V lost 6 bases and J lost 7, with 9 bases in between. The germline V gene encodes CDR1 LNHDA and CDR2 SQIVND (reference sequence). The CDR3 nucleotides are TGTGCCAGTAGCCGGCCCCCTGAAAAACTGTTTTTT. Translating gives CASSRPPEKLFF.

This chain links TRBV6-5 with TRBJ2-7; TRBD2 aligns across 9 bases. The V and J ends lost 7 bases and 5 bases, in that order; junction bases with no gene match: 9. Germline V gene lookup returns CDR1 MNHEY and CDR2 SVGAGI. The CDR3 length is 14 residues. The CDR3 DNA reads TGTGCCAGCACGCTTGGCGGGAGGGCCGACGAGCAGTACTTC. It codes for CASTLGGRADEQYF.

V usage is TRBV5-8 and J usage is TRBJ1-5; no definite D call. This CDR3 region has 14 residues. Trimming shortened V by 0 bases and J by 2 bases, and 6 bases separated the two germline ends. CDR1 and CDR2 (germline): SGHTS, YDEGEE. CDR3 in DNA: TGTGCCAGCAGCTTGGGGGGAGGCAATCAGCCCCAGCATTTT. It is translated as CASSLGGGNQPQHF.

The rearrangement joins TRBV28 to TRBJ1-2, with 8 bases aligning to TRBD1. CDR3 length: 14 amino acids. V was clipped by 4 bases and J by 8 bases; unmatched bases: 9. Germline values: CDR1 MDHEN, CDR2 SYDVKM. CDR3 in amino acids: CASSSTRTGRGYTF. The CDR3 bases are TGTGCCAGCAGTTCCACACGGACAGGGAGGGGCTACACCTTC.

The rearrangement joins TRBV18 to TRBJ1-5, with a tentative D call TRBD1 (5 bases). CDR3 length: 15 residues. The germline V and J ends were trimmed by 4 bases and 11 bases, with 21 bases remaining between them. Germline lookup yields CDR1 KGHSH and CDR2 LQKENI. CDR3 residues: CASSLRDGQESAQHF. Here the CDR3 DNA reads TGTGCCAGCTCACTCCGGGACGGCCAGGAAAGTGCCCAGCATTTT. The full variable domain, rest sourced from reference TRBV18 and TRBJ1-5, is NAGVMQNPRHLVRRRGQEARLRCSPMKGHSHVYWYRQLPEEGLKFMVYLQKENIIDESGMPKERFSAEFPKEGPSILRIQQVVRGDSAAYFCASSLRDGQESAQHFGDGTRLSIL.

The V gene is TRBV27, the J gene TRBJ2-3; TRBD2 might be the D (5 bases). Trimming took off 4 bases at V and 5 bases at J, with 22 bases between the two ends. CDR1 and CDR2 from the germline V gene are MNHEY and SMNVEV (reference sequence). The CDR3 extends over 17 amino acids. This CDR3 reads CASSYSAAARVGDTQYF. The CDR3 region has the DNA TGTGCCAGCAGTTATTCGGCCGCAGCGAGGGTCGGAGATACGCAGTATTTT.

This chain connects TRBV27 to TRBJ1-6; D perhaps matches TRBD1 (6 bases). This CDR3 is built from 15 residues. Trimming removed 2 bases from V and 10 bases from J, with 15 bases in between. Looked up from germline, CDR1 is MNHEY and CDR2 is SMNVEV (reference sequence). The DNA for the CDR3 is TGTGCCAGCAGTTTAAGGTTCAGGGGTGAATCACCCCTCCACTTT. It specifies CASSLRFRGESPLHF.

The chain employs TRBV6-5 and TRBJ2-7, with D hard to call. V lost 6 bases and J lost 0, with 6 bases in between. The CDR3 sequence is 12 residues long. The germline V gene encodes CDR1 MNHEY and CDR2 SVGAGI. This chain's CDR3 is CASRTFSYEQYF. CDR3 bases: TGTGCCAGCAGGACTTTCTCCTACGAGCAGTACTTC.

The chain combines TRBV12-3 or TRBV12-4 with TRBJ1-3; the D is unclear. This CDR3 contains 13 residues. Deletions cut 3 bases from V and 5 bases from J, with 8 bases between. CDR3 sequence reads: CASSFLQRNTIYF. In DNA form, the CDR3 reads TGTGCCAGCAGTTTTCTGCAGAGAAACACCATATATTTT.

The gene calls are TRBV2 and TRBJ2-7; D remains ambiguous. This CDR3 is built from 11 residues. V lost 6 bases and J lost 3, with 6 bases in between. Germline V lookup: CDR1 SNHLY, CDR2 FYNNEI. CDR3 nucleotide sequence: TGTGCCAGCAGCTCGGTCTACGAGCAGTACTTC. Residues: CASSSVYEQYF.

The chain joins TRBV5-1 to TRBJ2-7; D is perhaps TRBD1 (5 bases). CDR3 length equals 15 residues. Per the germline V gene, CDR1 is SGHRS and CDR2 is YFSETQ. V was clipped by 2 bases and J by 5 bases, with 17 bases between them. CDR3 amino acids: CASSLQVFADNEQYF. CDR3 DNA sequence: TGCGCCAGCAGCTTACAGGTCTTTGCCGACAACGAGCAGTACTTC.

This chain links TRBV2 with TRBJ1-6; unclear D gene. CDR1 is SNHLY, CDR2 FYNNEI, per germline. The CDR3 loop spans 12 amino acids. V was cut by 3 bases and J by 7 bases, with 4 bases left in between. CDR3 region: CASSDSNSPLHF. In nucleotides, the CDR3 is TGTGCCAGCAGTGATTCGAATTCACCCCTCCACTTT.

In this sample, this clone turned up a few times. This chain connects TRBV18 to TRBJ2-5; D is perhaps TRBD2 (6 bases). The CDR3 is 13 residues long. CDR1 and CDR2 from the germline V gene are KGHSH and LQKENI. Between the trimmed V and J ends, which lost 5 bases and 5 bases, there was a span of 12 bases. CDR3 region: CASSAGPKETQYF. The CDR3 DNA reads TGTGCCAGCTCAGCGGGACCGAAGGAGACCCAGTACTTC.

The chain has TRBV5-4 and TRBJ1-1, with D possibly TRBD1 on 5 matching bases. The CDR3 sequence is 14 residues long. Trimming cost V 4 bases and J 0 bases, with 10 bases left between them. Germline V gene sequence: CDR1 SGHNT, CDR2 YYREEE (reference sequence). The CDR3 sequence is CASSTDSMNTEAFF. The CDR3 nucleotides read TGTGCCAGCAGCACCGACAGCATGAACACTGAAGCTTTCTTT.

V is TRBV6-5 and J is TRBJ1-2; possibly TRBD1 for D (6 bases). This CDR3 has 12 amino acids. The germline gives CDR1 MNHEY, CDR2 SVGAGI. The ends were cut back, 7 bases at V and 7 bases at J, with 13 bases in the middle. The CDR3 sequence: CASNPDRLGYTF. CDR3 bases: TGTGCCAGCAATCCAGACAGGCTTGGCTACACCTTC.

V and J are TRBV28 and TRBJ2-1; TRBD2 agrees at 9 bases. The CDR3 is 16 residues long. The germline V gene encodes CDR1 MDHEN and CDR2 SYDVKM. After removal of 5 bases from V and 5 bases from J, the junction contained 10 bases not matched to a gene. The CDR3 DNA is TGTGCCAGCAGTGCATTTAGCGGGAGAAGAGACAATGAGCAGTTCTTC. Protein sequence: CASSAFSGRRDNEQFF.

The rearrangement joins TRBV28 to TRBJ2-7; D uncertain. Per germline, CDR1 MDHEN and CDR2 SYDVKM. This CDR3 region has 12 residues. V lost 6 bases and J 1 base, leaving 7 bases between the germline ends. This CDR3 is CASSVYSYEQYF. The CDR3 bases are TGTGCCAGCAGCGTCTATTCCTACGAGCAGTACTTC.

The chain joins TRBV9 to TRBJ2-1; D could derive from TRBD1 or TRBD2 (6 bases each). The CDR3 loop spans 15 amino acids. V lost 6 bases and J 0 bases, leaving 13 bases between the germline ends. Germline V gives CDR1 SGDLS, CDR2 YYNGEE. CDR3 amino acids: CASTPGGHSYNEQFF. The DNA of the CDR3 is TGTGCCAGCACCCCCGGGGGCCACTCCTACAATGAGCAGTTCTTC. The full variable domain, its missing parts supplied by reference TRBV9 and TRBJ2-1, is DSGVTQTPKHLITATGQRVTLRCSPRSGDLSVYWYQQSLDQGLQFLIQYYNGEERAKGNILERFSAQQFPDLHSELNLSSLELGDSALYFCASTPGGHSYNEQFFGPGTRLTVL.

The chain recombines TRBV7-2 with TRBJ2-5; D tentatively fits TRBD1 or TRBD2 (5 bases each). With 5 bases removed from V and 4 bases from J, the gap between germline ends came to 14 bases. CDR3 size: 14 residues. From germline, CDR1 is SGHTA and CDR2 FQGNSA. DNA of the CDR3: TGTGCCAGCAGCACGGGCACAGGAGGAGAGACCCAGTACTTC. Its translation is CASSTGTGGETQYF.

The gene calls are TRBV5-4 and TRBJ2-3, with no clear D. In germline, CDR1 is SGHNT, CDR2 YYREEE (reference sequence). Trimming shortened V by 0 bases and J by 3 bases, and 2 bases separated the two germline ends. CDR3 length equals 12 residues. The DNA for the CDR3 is TGTGCCAGCAGCTTGGTAACAGATACGCAGTATTTT. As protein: CASSLVTDTQYF.

The CDR3 sequence is CATSDPGDRWLKRPSTDTQYF. The CDR3 bases are TGTGCCACCAGTGATCCGGGAGATCGTTGGCTAAAGCGACCTAGCACAGATACGCAGTATTTT. The chain recombines TRBV24-1 with TRBJ2-3; the D gene is possibly TRBD2 (6 bases). The CDR3 has 21 amino acids. Trimming shortened V by 3 bases and J by 0 bases, and 27 bases separated the two germline ends. In germline, CDR1 is KGHDR, CDR2 SFDVKD.

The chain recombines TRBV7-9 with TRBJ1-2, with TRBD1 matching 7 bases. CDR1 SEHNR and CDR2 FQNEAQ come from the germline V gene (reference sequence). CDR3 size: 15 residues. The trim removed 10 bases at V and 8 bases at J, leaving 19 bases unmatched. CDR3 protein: CATIATGSRSGGYTF. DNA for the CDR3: TGTGCCACCATCGCGACAGGGTCAAGATCGGGGGGCTACACCTTC.

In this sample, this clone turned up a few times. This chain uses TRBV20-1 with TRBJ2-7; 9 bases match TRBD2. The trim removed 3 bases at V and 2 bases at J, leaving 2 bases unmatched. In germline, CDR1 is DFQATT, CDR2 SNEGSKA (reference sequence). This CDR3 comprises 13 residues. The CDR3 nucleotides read TGCAGTGCTAGTAGCGGGAGTCCCTACGAGCAGTACTTC. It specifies CSASSGSPYEQYF.

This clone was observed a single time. The CDR3 DNA reads as TGCGCCAGCAGCCAGGGGAGGGGAGACAATGAGCAGTTCTTC. Its translation: CASSQGRGDNEQFF. This rearrangement joins TRBV4-1 to TRBJ2-1, with TRBD2 matching over 7 bases. CDR1 and CDR2 from the germline V gene are MGHRA and YSYEKL. V lost 3 bases and J lost 5; bases outside the gene matches: 4. CDR3 size: 14 residues.

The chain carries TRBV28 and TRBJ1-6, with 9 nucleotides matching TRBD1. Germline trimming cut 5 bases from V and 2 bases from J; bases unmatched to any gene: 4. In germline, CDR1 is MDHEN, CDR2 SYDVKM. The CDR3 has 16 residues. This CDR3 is CASSGTGWTYNSPLHF. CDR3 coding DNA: TGTGCCAGCAGTGGGACAGGGTGGACCTATAATTCACCCCTCCACTTT.

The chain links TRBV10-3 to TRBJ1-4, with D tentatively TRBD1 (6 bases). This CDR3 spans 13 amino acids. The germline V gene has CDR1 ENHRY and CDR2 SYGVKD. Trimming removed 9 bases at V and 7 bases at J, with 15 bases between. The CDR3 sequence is CAIGGPGGEKLFF. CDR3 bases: TGTGCCATTGGGGGCCCCGGGGGTGAAAAACTGTTTTTT.

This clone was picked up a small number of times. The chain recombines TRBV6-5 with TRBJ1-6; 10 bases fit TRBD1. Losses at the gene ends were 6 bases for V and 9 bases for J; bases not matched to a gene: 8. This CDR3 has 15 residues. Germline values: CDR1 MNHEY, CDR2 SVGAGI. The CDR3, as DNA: TGTGCCAGCAGAGGACAGGGGGTCTTCACTTCACCCCTCCACTTT. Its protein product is CASRGQGVFTSPLHF.

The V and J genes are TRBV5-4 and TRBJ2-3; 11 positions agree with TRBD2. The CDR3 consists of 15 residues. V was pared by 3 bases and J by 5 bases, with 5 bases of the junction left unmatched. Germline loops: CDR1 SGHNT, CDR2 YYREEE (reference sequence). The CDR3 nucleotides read TGTGCCAGCAGCTCGGCTAGCGGGGGGCGAGATACGCAGTATTTT. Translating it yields CASSSASGGRDTQYF.